Shown below are 24 T cell receptor beta chains from a single sample sequenced in a study of control samples from healthy donors and cancer patients. This table comes from immunoSEQ multiplex PCR, and its TCRdb copy is limited to in-frame clones, with some not included. The sample has roughly 9,700 clones, approximately 91% seen once. The sequencing sample was made of PBMCs. The origin of the receptors is a man between 60 and 75 years old with colorectal cancer.

The chain has TRBV7-9 and TRBJ1-6; the match to TRBD1 covers 9 bases. The V gene end was trimmed by 0 bases and the J gene end by 8 bases; junction bases not matched to a gene: 11. This CDR3 is 18 amino acids long. Germline CDR1 SEHNR, CDR2 FQNEAQ (reference sequence). The CDR3: CASSLARLGQGKDSPLHF. For the CDR3, the DNA is TGTGCCAGCAGCTTAGCGAGGTTGGGACAGGGAAAGGATTCACCCCTCCACTTT.

The rearrangement joins TRBV6-1 to TRBJ1-4; no clear D gene. This CDR3 is built from 18 residues. Germline CDR1 MNHNS, CDR2 SASEGT. Between the trimmed V and J ends, which lost 0 bases and 0 bases, there was a span of 14 bases. CDR3 sequence (DNA): TGTGCCAGCAGTGAAGCGGTGCAGGACCTTGCAACTAATGAAAAACTGTTTTTT. This gives the protein CASSEAVQDLATNEKLFF.

The chain joins TRBV7-6 to TRBJ2-2; 9 bases match TRBD1. Trimming at V came to 5 bases and at J to 4 bases, leaving 11 bases not matched to a gene. Germline V CDR1 and CDR2: SGHVS, FNYEAQ. The CDR3 loop spans 17 amino acids. The CDR3 bases are TGTGCCAGCAGCGGTTACCCCGGACAGGGGAGCACCGGGGAGCTGTTTTTT. Translation gives CASSGYPGQGSTGELFF. Using reference TRBV7-6 and TRBJ2-2 for the parts outside the CDR3, the full variable domain is GAGVSQSPRYKVTKRGQDVALRCDPISGHVSLYWYRQALGQGPEFLTYFNYEAQQDKSGLPNDRFSAERPEGSISTLTIQRTEQRDSAMYRCASSGYPGQGSTGELFFGEGSRLTVL.

The rearrangement joins TRBV28 to TRBJ2-7; 9 nucleotides line up with TRBD2. V was clipped by 7 bases and J by 4 bases; unmatched bases: 17. This CDR3 contains 17 residues. Germline V lookup: CDR1 MDHEN, CDR2 SYDVKM. The CDR3 sequence is CASTASRGGGALYEQYF. In DNA, the CDR3 is TGTGCCAGCACCGCGAGTCGTGGCGGGGGGGCTCTTTACGAGCAGTACTTC.

This sequence joins TRBV19 and TRBJ1-4; 7 nucleotides align to TRBD1. This CDR3 has 15 amino acids. Germline trimming cut 3 bases from V and 5 bases from J; bases unmatched to any gene: 6. Germline V gene data show CDR1 as LNHDA and CDR2 as SQIVND (reference sequence). The CDR3 DNA is TGTGCCAGTAGTATCCGACAGGGAATGAATGAAAAACTGTTTTTT. Amino acid sequence: CASSIRQGMNEKLFF. Variable domain in full (rest from reference TRBV19 and TRBJ1-4): DGGITQSPKYLFRKEGQNVTLSCEQNLNHDAMYWYRQDPGQGLRLIYYSQIVNDFQKGDIAEGYSVSREKKESFPLTVTSAQKNPTAFYLCASSIRQGMNEKLFFGSGTQLSVL.

The V and J genes are TRBV28 and TRBJ2-2; D perhaps matches TRBD2 (5 bases). The V and J ends lost 3 bases and 6 bases respectively, with 17 bases between them. From germline, CDR1 is MDHEN and CDR2 SYDVKM. This CDR3 has 16 amino acids. DNA of the CDR3: TGTGCCAGCAGTTTCCTAGCCTACTCTCTTGCCGGGGAGCTGTTTTTT. It encodes CASSFLAYSLAGELFF.

CDR3 DNA: TGCAGCGTTTCACGTATGGTGGGGGGCTGGGATGGCTACACCTTC. As protein: CSVSRMVGGWDGYTF. J is TRBJ1-2 and V is TRBV29-1; perhaps TRBD1 as D (6 bases). Germline loops: CDR1 SQVTM, CDR2 ANQGSEA. CDR3 size: 15 residues. Trimming pared 5 bases from V and 6 bases from J, leaving 22 bases between.

The V and J genes are TRBV2 and TRBJ1-2; D remains ambiguous. V shed 5 bases and J shed 8 bases, with 15 bases lying between them. This CDR3 spans 13 amino acids. Germline CDR1 and CDR2: SNHLY and FYNNEI. The CDR3 coding sequence is TGTGCCAGCAGTAACGACAAAGGAGGGGGCTACACCTTC. The encoded protein is CASSNDKGGGYTF.

In its sample, this clone was seen once. The chain employs TRBV19 and TRBJ2-7; weak D call: TRBD1 (6 bases). CDR3 length: 14 residues. The ends were cut back, 4 bases at V and 0 bases at J, with 10 bases in the middle. In germline, CDR1 is LNHDA, CDR2 SQIVND (reference sequence). The CDR3 DNA reads TGTGCCAGTAGTAGACAGGTGAGCTCCTACGAGCAGTACTTC. Amino acids: CASSRQVSSYEQYF.

The chain joins TRBV2 to TRBJ1-1; maybe TRBD1 (5 bases). V dropped 8 bases and J dropped 1 base, with 11 bases sitting between them. CDR1 and CDR2 (germline): SNHLY, FYNNEI. This CDR3 is built from 13 residues. DNA of the CDR3: TGTGCCAGCGGGCGGGACGCGAACACTGAAGCTTTCTTT. Translated: CASGRDANTEAFF.

The J gene is TRBJ2-1, the V gene TRBV5-1; no clear D gene. CDR3 length: 19 amino acids. Germline CDR1 is SGHRS and CDR2 is YFSETQ. V lost 0 bases, J lost 0 bases, and 19 bases lay in between. The CDR3 loop is CASSLAVFGLRSSYNEQFF. The CDR3 DNA is TGCGCCAGCAGCTTGGCCGTTTTTGGTCTGAGGAGCTCCTACAATGAGCAGTTCTTC.

The count of this clone is one. This chain uses TRBV29-1 with TRBJ2-3; TRBD2 agrees at 12 bases. Germline V CDR1 and CDR2: SQVTM, ANQGSEA. V shed 4 bases, J shed 5 bases, and the junction held 4 bases outside the gene matches. This CDR3 spans 14 amino acids. CDR3 in amino acids: CSVGLAGAGDTQYF. The DNA of the CDR3 is TGCAGCGTTGGACTAGCGGGGGCGGGAGATACGCAGTATTTT.

The CDR3 loop is CASSSPRDGRAFF. CDR3 coding DNA: TGTGCCAGCAGCTCCCCTCGGGACGGGAGAGCTTTCTTT. The gene calls are TRBV11-3 and TRBJ1-1; weak D call: TRBD1 (5 bases). V was clipped by 4 bases and J by 10 bases, with 16 bases between them. Germline V CDR1 and CDR2: SGHNT, YENEEA. The CDR3 has 13 residues.

V and J are TRBV28 and TRBJ1-2; 7 bases map to TRBD1. There are 13 residues in the CDR3. Germline V gene data show CDR1 as MDHEN and CDR2 as SYDVKM. The ends lost 6 bases at V and 4 bases at J; junction bases unmatched: 5. This chain's CDR3 is CASRKRDSYGYTF. In DNA form, the CDR3 reads TGTGCCAGCAGAAAAAGGGACAGCTATGGCTACACCTTC.

This chain connects TRBV28 to TRBJ1-1; no clear D. The length of the CDR3 is 15 residues. V lost 3 bases and J lost 1, with 12 bases in between. From germline, CDR1 is MDHEN and CDR2 SYDVKM. The CDR3 is CASSFGGMGNTEAFF. CDR3 nucleotide sequence: TGTGCCAGCAGTTTTGGCGGCATGGGGAACACTGAAGCTTTCTTT.

This rearrangement joins TRBV30 to TRBJ2-3; 8 nucleotides align to TRBD1. J gave up 2 bases and V 2 bases, and 9 bases lay outside the gene matches. Germline V gene lookup returns CDR1 GTSNPN and CDR2 SVGIG (reference sequence). There are 16 residues in the CDR3. The CDR3 DNA sequence: TGTGCCTGGAGTTCGGGGAGGACAGGGAACACAGATACGCAGTATTTT. Translated: CAWSSGRTGNTDTQYF.

This clone was counted once. CDR3 residues: CASSPGTLTNYGYTF. The CDR3 DNA reads TGTGCCAGCAGTCCCGGGACACTCACTAACTATGGCTACACCTTC. This chain connects TRBV6-5 to TRBJ1-2, with a possible D match to TRBD1 (6 bases). V was cut by 5 bases and J by 0 bases, with 13 bases left in between. Germline V CDR1 and CDR2: MNHEY, SVGAGI. CDR3 size: 15 residues.

The chain is built from TRBV6-6 and TRBJ1-2; perhaps TRBD1 as D (6 bases). The CDR3 sequence is 14 residues long. The V end was cut by 5 bases, the J end by 4 bases, with 14 bases between. Germline loops: CDR1 MNHNY, CDR2 SVGAGI (reference sequence). CDR3 region: CASSAVDSLYGYTF. CDR3 nucleotides: TGTGCCAGCAGTGCGGTGGACAGCCTCTATGGCTACACCTTC.

This chain links TRBV6-2 or TRBV6-3 with TRBJ2-3; D uncertain. The germline V gene encodes CDR1 MNHEY and CDR2 SVGEGT. This CDR3 spans 11 amino acids. Trimming stripped 5 bases from V and 2 bases from J, with 2 bases between. The CDR3 sequence is CASSNTDTQYF. The DNA for the CDR3 is TGTGCCAGCAGTAACACAGATACGCAGTATTTT.

This chain joins TRBV5-6 and TRBJ1-5, with D unclear. CDR3 size: 15 residues. Germline CDR1 reads SGHDT; CDR2 reads YYEEEE. The V gene lost 4 bases and the J gene lost 3 bases, with 14 bases spanning the gap. The chain's CDR3 is CASSRRGRINQPQHF. CDR3 nucleotide sequence: TGTGCCAGCAGCAGAAGAGGGAGGATCAATCAGCCCCAGCATTTT. Looking up the rest from reference TRBV5-6 and TRBJ1-5 gives the full variable domain: DAGVTQSPTHLIKTRGQQVTLRCSPKSGHDTVSWYQQALGQGPQFIFQYYEEEERQRGNFPDRFSGHQFPNYSSELNVNALLLGDSALYLCASSRRGRINQPQHFGDGTRLSIL.

The chain employs TRBV24-1 and TRBJ2-3; unclear D gene. Germline V lookup: CDR1 KGHDR, CDR2 SFDVKD. CDR3 length: 12 amino acids. V lost 2 bases and J 3 bases, leaving 2 bases between the germline ends. CDR3 DNA sequence: TGTGCCACCAGTGATTGGACAGATACGCAGTATTTT. This codes for CATSDWTDTQYF.

Sample share makes this clone medium-sized (0.01 to 0.1%). The V gene is TRBV6-5, the J gene TRBJ1-2, with D hard to call. Trimming removed 4 bases from V and 6 bases from J, with 9 bases in between. The length of the CDR3 is 12 residues. In germline, CDR1 is MNHEY, CDR2 SVGAGI. CDR3: CASSWGGDGYTF. For the CDR3, the DNA is TGTGCCAGCAGTTGGGGTGGAGATGGCTACACCTTC.

This rearrangement joins TRBV4-2 to TRBJ2-3, with TRBD2 identical over 9 bases. The junction had 6 bases not matched to a gene; V was cut back by 0 bases and J by 2 bases. From germline, CDR1 is LGHNA and CDR2 YNFKEQ. This CDR3 region has 17 residues. The CDR3 DNA is TGTGCCAGCAGCCAAGATCCCCCTAGCGGGGACACAGATACGCAGTATTTT. It yields the protein CASSQDPPSGDTDTQYF.

The chain links TRBV9 to TRBJ2-3; D unclear. The CDR3 length is 18 residues. Between the trimmed V and J ends, which lost 0 bases and 2 bases, there was a span of 19 bases. CDR1 is SGDLS, CDR2 YYNGEE, per germline. CDR3 sequence reads: CASSVDGVMGGPTDTQYF. In DNA form, the CDR3 reads TGTGCCAGCAGCGTAGATGGGGTCATGGGCGGACCCACAGATACGCAGTATTTT. Full variable domain (rest looked up from reference TRBV9 and TRBJ2-3): DSGVTQTPKHLITATGQRVTLRCSPRSGDLSVYWYQQSLDQGLQFLIQYYNGEERAKGNILERFSAQQFPDLHSELNLSSLELGDSALYFCASSVDGVMGGPTDTQYFGPGTRLTVL.